Shown below are 24 T cell receptor beta chains from a single sample sequenced in a study of CD8 T cells in ankylosing spondylitis. Study-level results: Seemingly characteristic of ankylosing spondylitis blood was a TCR beta motif consisting of about 8 highly homologous variants.

MiXCR was run by TCRdb on the 5' RACE reads, yielding one entry per CDR3 protein. Among around 390,000 distinct CDR3 sequences listed, 20% to 25% were seen once. Which antigens these TCRs recognize remains unknown. The sample consisted of blood, either unsorted or a sorted T cell fraction (not recorded which). The receptor set was obtained from a male donor with ankylosing spondylitis.

This clonotype has only a few counts. V usage is TRBV2 and J usage is TRBJ2-2, with 11 positions matching TRBD2. The CDR3 consists of 15 residues. Germline V gene lookup returns CDR1 SNHLY and CDR2 FYNNEI. V lost 5 bases to trimming and J lost 7 bases; unmatched junction nucleotides: 6. This CDR3 is CASSQLAGVNGELFF. CDR3 sequence (DNA): TGTGCCAGCAGTCAACTAGCGGGAGTGAACGGGGAGCTGTTTTTT.

This clonotype was counted a few times. The chain joins TRBV4-1 to TRBJ2-4, with D uncertain. Trimming pared 0 bases from V and 8 bases from J, leaving 5 bases between. The CDR3 spans 12 residues. Germline V gene data show CDR1 as MGHRA and CDR2 as YSYEKL. DNA of the CDR3: TGCGCCAGCAGCCAAGAAACCTACATTCAGTACTTC. Encoded protein: CASSQETYIQYF.

This clonotype was detected many times. V is TRBV25-1 and J is TRBJ2-1; 9 bases agree with TRBD2. Germline V lookup: CDR1 MGHDK, CDR2 SYGVNS. CDR3 length equals 17 residues. The V gene end was trimmed by 3 bases and the J gene end by 7 bases; junction bases not matched to a gene: 13. The CDR3 spells CASSDVAGREGGNEQFF. In DNA, the CDR3 is TGTGCCAGCAGTGATGTAGCTGGGCGGGAGGGGGGTAATGAGCAGTTCTTC.

This clonotype came up a few times. This chain connects TRBV9 to TRBJ2-2; D possibly corresponds to TRBD2 (6 bases). The V and J ends lost 4 bases and 0 bases respectively, with 16 bases between them. CDR1 and CDR2 (germline): SGDLS, YYNGEE. This CDR3 region has 17 residues. CDR3 sequence reads: CASSRGSGTSNTGELFF. CDR3 in DNA: TGTGCCAGCAGCAGAGGATCCGGGACTTCGAACACCGGGGAGCTGTTTTTT. The full variable domain, completed using reference TRBV9 and TRBJ2-2, is DSGVTQTPKHLITATGQRVTLRCSPRSGDLSVYWYQQSLDQGLQFLIQYYNGEERAKGNILERFSAQQFPDLHSELNLSSLELGDSALYFCASSRGSGTSNTGELFFGEGSRLTVL.

This clonotype was seen a handful of times. The chain employs TRBV12-3 or TRBV12-4 and TRBJ2-7; D might be TRBD2 (5 bases). This CDR3 is built from 13 residues. V lost 6 bases, J lost 3 bases, and 12 bases lay in between. CDR3: CASSYGVLYEQYF. The CDR3 DNA sequence: TGTGCCAGCAGCTACGGGGTCCTCTACGAGCAGTACTTC.

This clonotype occurred many times. The chain employs TRBV7-9 and TRBJ1-1; maybe TRBD1 (6 bases). V was cut by 7 bases and J by 1 base, with 16 bases left in between. The germline gives CDR1 SEHNR, CDR2 FQNEAQ (reference sequence). CDR3 length: 15 amino acids. The CDR3 DNA follows: TGTGCCAGCACCCTGGGGGGGGCGGCGAACACTGAAGCTTTCTTT. Translation gives CASTLGGAANTEAFF. The full variable domain, rest sourced from reference TRBV7-9 and TRBJ1-1, is DTGVSQNPRHKITKRGQNVTFRCDPISEHNRLYWYRQTLGQGPEFLTYFQNEAQLEKSRLLSDRFSAERPKGSFSTLEIQRTEQGDSAMYLCASTLGGAANTEAFFGQGTRLTVV.

This clonotype showed up just a few times. The chain joins TRBV12-3 or TRBV12-4 to TRBJ1-5; 8 bases match TRBD1. CDR3 length: 16 amino acids. Trimming at V came to 3 bases and at J to 0 bases, leaving 4 bases not matched to a gene. The CDR3 nucleotides are TGTGCCAGCAGTTTTCGGACAGGGTCTAGCAATCAGCCCCAGCATTTT. Its protein is CASSFRTGSSNQPQHF.

This clonotype was seen only a few times. As DNA, the CDR3 is TGCGCCAGCAGCTTGGATCATCTGCAGGTCGCCTACGAGCAGTACTTC. Translated: CASSLDHLQVAYEQYF. The gene calls are TRBV5-1 and TRBJ2-7; D unresolved. Trimming removed 0 bases at V and 2 bases at J, with 15 bases between. Germline values: CDR1 SGHRS, CDR2 YFSETQ. CDR3 length: 16 residues.

The sample holds a few counts of this clonotype. The chain joins TRBV5-5 to TRBJ2-3, with D perhaps given as TRBD1 or TRBD2 (5 bases each). CDR1 is SGHKS, CDR2 YYEKEE, per germline (reference sequence). V was pared by 0 bases and J by 1 base, with 18 bases between. CDR3 length: 18 residues. The CDR3 bases are TGTGCCAGCAGCTTGGCAGCGGTGGGGGTATTAGGCACAGATACGCAGTATTTT. Translating gives CASSLAAVGVLGTDTQYF.

The chain uses TRBV12-3 or TRBV12-4 and TRBJ1-5; TRBD1 matches at 7 bases. V lost 3 bases, J lost 8 bases, and 13 bases stayed unmatched. The CDR3 extends over 16 amino acids. The CDR3 protein is CASSFNGGRGNKPQHF. The DNA of the CDR3 is TGTGCCAGCAGTTTTAATGGGGGCAGGGGGAATAAGCCCCAGCATTTT.

In its sample, this clonotype was seen many times. J is TRBJ2-4 and V is TRBV14; possibly TRBD1 or TRBD2 for D (5 bases each). Germline V gives CDR1 SGHDN, CDR2 FVKESK. CDR3 length equals 13 residues. The V gene lost 4 bases and the J gene lost 8 bases, with 12 bases spanning the gap. The CDR3 region has the DNA TGTGCCAGCAGCCGATGGGGGTGGGACATTCAGTACTTC. It specifies CASSRWGWDIQYF.

This clonotype was recorded at least ten times. V and J are TRBV20-1 and TRBJ2-1; the D call may be TRBD1 or TRBD2 (5 bases each). Germline assignment: CDR1 DFQATT and CDR2 SNEGSKA (reference sequence). V was shortened by 0 bases and J by 7 bases, with 16 bases between the two germline ends. The CDR3 loop spans 15 amino acids. The chain's CDR3 is CSAREEAGTVNEQFF. The CDR3 DNA sequence: TGCAGTGCTAGAGAGGAAGCAGGGACGGTGAATGAGCAGTTCTTC.

This clonotype came up a few times. The chain uses TRBV12-3 or TRBV12-4 and TRBJ2-1; D uncertain. Trimming removed 5 bases at V and 4 bases at J, with 15 bases between. The length of the CDR3 is 15 residues. CDR3 amino acids: CASSPPQKPYNEQFF. DNA for the CDR3: TGTGCCAGCAGTCCCCCCCAGAAACCTTACAATGAGCAGTTCTTC.

This clonotype was detected a few times. The chain has TRBV4-2 and TRBJ2-7; 9 nucleotides agree with TRBD2. After removal of 1 base from V and 2 bases from J, the junction contained 3 bases not matched to a gene. Germline CDR1 LGHNA, CDR2 YNFKEQ. CDR3 length equals 15 residues. CDR3 DNA sequence: TGTGCCAGCAGCCAAGTGACTAGCGGACCCTACGAGCAGTACTTC. It translates to CASSQVTSGPYEQYF.

The table lists this clonotype with a few counts. The chain recombines TRBV29-1 with TRBJ1-1; D gene uncertain. The CDR3 runs 12 residues. V was shortened by 3 bases and J by 3 bases, with 8 bases between the two germline ends. The germline CDR1 and CDR2 sequences are SQVTM and ANQGSEA. Here the CDR3 reads CSVEGDYTEAFF. The CDR3 DNA reads TGCAGCGTTGAGGGTGATTACACTGAAGCTTTCTTT.

The V gene is TRBV5-1, the J gene TRBJ2-2, with D possibly TRBD2 on 5 matching bases. The CDR3 totals 15 residues. Germline CDR1 SGHRS, CDR2 YFSETQ. The V and J ends lost 2 bases and 7 bases respectively, with 15 bases between them. The CDR3 spells CASSFRVGDGGELFF. The CDR3, as DNA: TGCGCCAGCAGCTTCAGAGTCGGGGATGGCGGGGAGCTGTTTTTT.

This clonotype was counted many times. The chain links TRBV7-2 to TRBJ2-7; unclear D gene. Per germline, CDR1 SGHTA and CDR2 FQGNSA. V gave up 3 bases and J gave up 3 bases, with 3 bases separating them. The CDR3 length is 11 residues. The CDR3 nucleotides are TGTGCCAGCAGCTTTCGCTACGAGCAGTACTTC. It encodes CASSFRYEQYF.

The chain recombines TRBV7-3 with TRBJ2-5; D unclear. CDR1 is SGHTA and CDR2 is FQGTGA in the germline V gene. This CDR3 has 15 residues. Trimming took off 1 base at V and 5 bases at J, with 14 bases between the two ends. Here the CDR3 DNA reads TGTGCCAGCAGCTTAAAAAGTGGCAGTTACGAGACCCAGTACTTC. Translated, it gives CASSLKSGSYETQYF.

This chain links TRBV6-1 with TRBJ2-7, with TRBD1 matching over 9 bases. J was trimmed by 4 bases and V by 6 bases; bases with no gene match: 7. The CDR3 length is 14 residues. Germline CDR1 and CDR2: MNHNS and SASEGT. CDR3 sequence reads: CASRPGQGQYEQYF. Written as DNA, the CDR3 is TGTGCCAGCAGACCCGGACAGGGGCAATACGAGCAGTACTTC.

CDR3 region: CASRPGTDQETQYF. CDR3 in DNA: TGTGCCAGCAGGCCCGGGACAGATCAAGAGACCCAGTACTTC. The genes are TRBV12-3 or TRBV12-4 and TRBJ2-5; 7 nucleotides agree with TRBD1. The V and J ends lost 6 bases and 2 bases, in that order; junction bases with no gene match: 6. The CDR3 sequence is 14 residues long.

The chain uses TRBV6-1 and TRBJ2-2; perhaps TRBD1 as D (6 bases). CDR1 MNHNS and CDR2 SASEGT come from the germline V gene. The CDR3 has 14 amino acids. The ends were cut back, 3 bases at V and 15 bases at J, with 20 bases in the middle. The DNA for the CDR3 is TGTGCCAGCAGTGACCGCCAGGGGACCACCGGGTTGTTTTTT. Its translation: CASSDRQGTTGLFF.

This clonotype turned up a few times. CDR3 sequence: CASSLRQGVGETQYF. In nucleotides, the CDR3 is TGTGCCAGCAGCTTAAGGCAGGGGGTAGGAGAGACCCAGTACTTC. The chain couples TRBV7-3 to TRBJ2-5, with 7 bases that match TRBD1. Trimming at V came to 1 base and at J to 4 bases, leaving 6 bases not matched to a gene. Germline V CDR1 and CDR2: SGHTA, FQGTGA. The CDR3 is 15 residues long.

This clonotype was seen more than once but under ten times. The gene calls are TRBV6-5 and TRBJ2-1; no firm D call. The V gene's germline CDR1 is MNHEY and CDR2 SVGAGI. The CDR3 runs 15 residues. V was cut by 2 bases and J by 0 bases, with 8 bases left in between. The CDR3 DNA reads as TGTGCCAGCAGTTACAACCTAGACTCCTACAATGAGCAGTTCTTC. Amino acids: CASSYNLDSYNEQFF.

This clonotype was observed a handful of times. The chain recombines TRBV20-1 with TRBJ2-1, with D perhaps TRBD1 (6 bases). CDR3 length equals 15 residues. Trimming stripped 3 bases from V and 3 bases from J, with 15 bases between. Germline V CDR1 and CDR2: DFQATT, SNEGSKA (reference sequence). CDR3 protein: CSARGSAGVYNEQFF. CDR3 sequence (DNA): TGCAGTGCTAGGGGGTCGGCAGGGGTCTACAATGAGCAGTTCTTC.